These T cell receptor beta chains were read from a single sample in a study of blood T cell repertoires in COVID-19. The repertoire was sequenced with immunoSEQ multiplex PCR; TCRdb's copy has only in-frame clones and lacks some. The sample lists fewer than 350,000 clones, about nine tenths seen once, with 12% in the top ten. Specimen: peripheral blood. Receptors were obtained from a woman aged 25-40 years with COVID-19, enrolled during active disease. CDR3s include the opening cysteine and the closing phenylalanine or tryptophan. Fields, in order: clone size, J gene, V gene, D gene, CDR3 protein, CDR3 DNA. D genes are given only for firm matches. Size tells how often a clone was seen (once, few, many) or the class of an expanded clone, and some rows leave it out.

clone size: once
J gene: TRBJ2-1
V gene: TRBV2
D gene: TRBD2
CDR3 protein: CASRALAGGVNEQFF
CDR3 DNA: TGTGCCAGCAGAGCACTAGCGGGGGGGGTCAATGAGCAGTTCTTC

clone size: -
J gene: TRBJ2-5
V gene: TRBV28
D gene: -
CDR3 protein: CASSSLGRGQETQYF
CDR3 DNA: TGTGCCAGCAGTTCCCTTGGGCGGGGACAAGAGACCCAGTACTTC

clone size: -
J gene: TRBJ2-1
V gene: TRBV9
D gene: TRBD2
CDR3 protein: CASSAASGGAYNEQFF
CDR3 DNA: TGTGCCAGCAGCGCAGCGAGCGGGGGGGCCTACAATGAGCAGTTCTTC

clone size: -
J gene: TRBJ2-2
V gene: TRBV5-1
D gene: TRBD2
CDR3 protein: CASSLFSGGPYTGELFF
CDR3 DNA: TGCGCCAGCAGCTTGTTTAGCGGGGGACCTTACACCGGGGAGCTGTTTTTT

clone size: few
J gene: TRBJ1-2
V gene: TRBV7-2
D gene: TRBD1
CDR3 protein: CASSFYRTGESYGYTF
CDR3 DNA: TGTGCCAGCAGCTTCTACCGGACAGGGGAAAGCTATGGCTACACCTTC

clone size: once
J gene: TRBJ2-4
V gene: TRBV19
D gene: TRBD1
CDR3 protein: CASIRRGQGARGAKNIQYF
CDR3 DNA: TGTGCCAGTATCAGACGCGGACAGGGGGCTCGGGGAGCCAAAAACATTCAGTACTTC

clone size: -
J gene: TRBJ1-2
V gene: TRBV28
D gene: -
CDR3 protein: CASRVMRYGYTF
CDR3 DNA: TGTGCCAGCAGGGTAATGAGGTATGGCTACACCTTC

clone size: -
J gene: TRBJ2-2
V gene: TRBV11-3
D gene: TRBD1
CDR3 protein: CASSLRGHEAGELFF
CDR3 DNA: TGTGCCAGCAGCTTAAGGGGGCATGAGGCCGGGGAGCTGTTTTTT

clone size: -
J gene: TRBJ2-1
V gene: TRBV6-5
D gene: -
CDR3 protein: CASSYSSLGRGEQFF
CDR3 DNA: TGTGCCAGCAGTTACTCGTCTCTGGGGCGGGGTGAGCAGTTCTTC

clone size: -
J gene: TRBJ2-7
V gene: TRBV6-5
D gene: TRBD2
CDR3 protein: CASSYLASGRYEQYF
CDR3 DNA: TGTGCCAGCAGTTACCTCGCTAGCGGGCGATACGAGCAGTACTTC

clone size: -
J gene: TRBJ2-1
V gene: TRBV28
D gene: TRBD1
CDR3 protein: CASTLRNRGIKEQFF
CDR3 DNA: TGTGCCAGCACACTAAGGAACAGGGGGATAAAGGAGCAGTTCTTC

clone size: -
J gene: TRBJ1-1
V gene: TRBV6-5
D gene: -
CDR3 protein: CASTWSTGYPTEAFF
CDR3 DNA: TGTGCCAGCACCTGGTCTACAGGGTATCCCACTGAAGCTTTCTTT

clone size: once
J gene: TRBJ1-1
V gene: TRBV6-5
D gene: TRBD1
CDR3 protein: CASSFDRGNTEAFF
CDR3 DNA: TGTGCCAGCAGTTTTGACAGGGGGAACACTGAAGCTTTCTTT

clone size: -
J gene: TRBJ1-3
V gene: TRBV19
D gene: -
CDR3 protein: CASSILERRGNTIYF
CDR3 DNA: -

clone size: few
J gene: TRBJ1-1
V gene: TRBV30
D gene: -
CDR3 protein: CAWRPTQGQNTEAFF
CDR3 DNA: TGTGCCTGGAGGCCCACACAGGGCCAGAACACTGAAGCTTTCTTT

clone size: few
J gene: TRBJ2-5
V gene: TRBV7-2
D gene: TRBD2
CDR3 protein: CASSRGLALQETQYF
CDR3 DNA: TGTGCCAGCAGCAGAGGACTAGCCTTACAAGAGACCCAGTACTTC

clone size: -
J gene: TRBJ2-7
V gene: TRBV18
D gene: -
CDR3 protein: CASSPGGPHEQYF
CDR3 DNA: TGTGCCAGCTCACCCGGAGGGCCGCATGAGCAGTACTTC

clone size: -
J gene: TRBJ1-3
V gene: TRBV5-4
D gene: -
CDR3 protein: CASSNSGPGNTIYF
CDR3 DNA: TGTGCCAGCAGCAACTCAGGGCCGGGAAACACCATATATTTT

clone size: -
J gene: TRBJ2-3
V gene: TRBV10-1
D gene: TRBD2
CDR3 protein: CATGLAGTDTQYF
CDR3 DNA: TGCGCCACCGGACTAGCGGGGACGGATACGCAGTATTTT

clone size: -
J gene: TRBJ2-7
V gene: TRBV19
D gene: -
CDR3 protein: CASSRRVAYEQYF
CDR3 DNA: TGTGCCAGTAGTCGCAGGGTAGCCTACGAGCAGTACTTC

clone size: -
J gene: TRBJ1-2
V gene: TRBV7-8
D gene: TRBD1
CDR3 protein: CASSLGTGGYTF
CDR3 DNA: TGTGCCAGCAGCCTCGGGACAGGGGGCTACACCTTC

clone size: -
J gene: TRBJ1-6
V gene: TRBV27
D gene: -
CDR3 protein: CASGGRNLGGSPLHF
CDR3 DNA: TGTGCCAGCGGAGGACGAAACCTGGGTGGGTCACCCCTCCACTTT

clone size: -
J gene: TRBJ2-3
V gene: TRBV19
D gene: -
CDR3 protein: CASGLLTSRADTQYF
CDR3 DNA: TGTGCCAGTGGGCTGTTAACGAGCCGCGCAGATACGCAGTATTTT

clone size: few
J gene: TRBJ2-1
V gene: TRBV5-1
D gene: TRBD2
CDR3 protein: CASSGLAVSSYNEQFF
CDR3 DNA: TGCGCCAGCAGCGGACTAGCGGTTAGCTCCTACAATGAGCAGTTCTTC

clone size: -
J gene: TRBJ2-1
V gene: TRBV5-4
D gene: TRBD2
CDR3 protein: CASSVPAGDYNEQFF
CDR3 DNA: TGTGCCAGCAGCGTTCCAGCGGGGGACTACAATGAGCAGTTCTTC

clone size: -
J gene: TRBJ2-1
V gene: TRBV6-5
D gene: TRBD1
CDR3 protein: CASSYEGAGYNEQFF
CDR3 DNA: TGTGCCAGCAGTTACGAGGGGGCGGGCTACAATGAGCAGTTCTTC

clone size: -
J gene: TRBJ1-1
V gene: TRBV21-1
D gene: -
CDR3 protein: CASSIQGRTEAFF
CDR3 DNA: TGTGCCAGCAGCATTCAGGGGCGGACTGAAGCTTTCTTT

clone size: -
J gene: TRBJ1-5
V gene: TRBV19
D gene: -
CDR3 protein: CASSMSFNQPQHF
CDR3 DNA: TGTGCCAGTAGTATGTCTTTCAATCAGCCCCAGCATTTT

clone size: -
J gene: TRBJ2-1
V gene: TRBV25-1
D gene: -
CDR3 protein: CASSDRGAYNEQFF
CDR3 DNA: TGTGCCAGCAGTGACAGGGGCGCCTACAATGAGCAGTTCTTC

clone size: -
J gene: TRBJ2-7
V gene: TRBV18
D gene: -
CDR3 protein: CASSPQPGSSVYEQYF
CDR3 DNA: TGTGCCAGCTCACCACAGCCGGGGAGCTCCGTTTACGAGCAGTACTTC

clone size: -
J gene: TRBJ2-5
V gene: TRBV27
D gene: TRBD1
CDR3 protein: CASSPDGTGGVETQYF
CDR3 DNA: TGTGCCAGCAGTCCCGACGGTACAGGGGGCGTGGAGACCCAGTACTTC

clone size: -
J gene: TRBJ2-5
V gene: TRBV5-1
D gene: TRBD2
CDR3 protein: CASSVRGGIPETQYF
CDR3 DNA: TGCGCCAGCAGCGTTCGGGGGGGCATCCCAGAGACCCAGTACTTC

clone size: -
J gene: TRBJ2-5
V gene: TRBV3-1/TRBV3-2
D gene: TRBD2
CDR3 protein: CASSPGTSGGAQETQYF
CDR3 DNA: TGTGCCAGCAGCCCCGGGACTAGCGGGGGGGCCCAGGAGACCCAGTACTTC

clone size: -
J gene: TRBJ1-4
V gene: TRBV5-1
D gene: -
CDR3 protein: CASSFRVDEKLFF
CDR3 DNA: TGCGCCAGCAGCTTCAGGGTCGATGAAAAACTGTTTTTT

clone size: -
J gene: TRBJ1-2
V gene: TRBV27
D gene: -
CDR3 protein: CASSSNPGATNYGYTF
CDR3 DNA: TGTGCCAGCAGTTCGAATCCAGGGGCTACTAACTATGGCTACACCTTC

clone size: -
J gene: TRBJ1-2
V gene: TRBV28
D gene: -
CDR3 protein: CASSIQEYYGYTF
CDR3 DNA: TGTGCCAGCAGTATACAGGAGTACTATGGCTACACCTTC

clone size: -
J gene: TRBJ2-4
V gene: TRBV10-3
D gene: -
CDR3 protein: CAISEGRGVAKNIQYF
CDR3 DNA: TGTGCCATCAGTGAGGGCAGGGGGGTAGCCAAAAACATTCAGTACTTC

clone size: -
J gene: TRBJ1-4
V gene: TRBV5-1
D gene: -
CDR3 protein: CASSIQGSEKLFF
CDR3 DNA: TGCGCCAGCAGCATACAGGGTTCGGAAAAACTGTTTTTT

clone size: -
J gene: TRBJ1-1
V gene: TRBV5-5
D gene: -
CDR3 protein: CASRYVLTNTEAFF
CDR3 DNA: TGTGCCAGCAGATACGTCCTAACCAACACTGAAGCTTTCTTT

clone size: few
J gene: TRBJ2-7
V gene: TRBV27
D gene: TRBD2
CDR3 protein: CASSRSGGVNEQYF
CDR3 DNA: TGTGCCAGCAGTAGGAGCGGGGGGGTGAACGAGCAGTACTTC

clone size: -
J gene: TRBJ2-3
V gene: TRBV6-4
D gene: TRBD2
CDR3 protein: CASSLLAGGRGDTQYF
CDR3 DNA: TGTGCCAGCAGTCTCCTAGCGGGGGGCCGGGGAGATACGCAGTATTTT

clone size: -
J gene: TRBJ2-2
V gene: TRBV6-5
D gene: -
CDR3 protein: CASRTGQNTGELFF
CDR3 DNA: TGTGCCAGCAGGACCGGACAGAACACCGGGGAGCTGTTTTTT

clone size: -
J gene: TRBJ2-7
V gene: TRBV29-1
D gene: TRBD1
CDR3 protein: CSVPGTGGRYEQYF
CDR3 DNA: TGCAGCGTTCCCGGGACAGGGGGCAGGTACGAGCAGTACTTC

clone size: -
J gene: TRBJ2-5
V gene: TRBV18
D gene: -
CDR3 protein: CASSPLGVETQYF
CDR3 DNA: TGTGCCAGCTCACCTTTAGGGGTGGAGACCCAGTACTTC

clone size: -
J gene: TRBJ1-6
V gene: TRBV29-1
D gene: -
CDR3 protein: CSVKQGSYNSPLHF
CDR3 DNA: TGCAGCGTGAAACAGGGCTCCTATAATTCACCCCTCCACTTT

clone size: few
J gene: TRBJ1-6
V gene: TRBV19
D gene: -
CDR3 protein: CASHLGRYSYNSPLHF
CDR3 DNA: TGTGCCAGTCACCTGGGCCGTTACTCCTATAATTCACCCCTCCACTTT

clone size: -
J gene: TRBJ2-1
V gene: TRBV2
D gene: TRBD1
CDR3 protein: CASSLGQGYDEQFF
CDR3 DNA: TGTGCCAGCAGTTTAGGACAGGGCTACGATGAGCAGTTCTTC

clone size: -
J gene: TRBJ1-4
V gene: TRBV4-1
D gene: TRBD1
CDR3 protein: CASSQEDRGNEKLFF
CDR3 DNA: TGCGCCAGCAGCCAAGAGGACAGGGGTAATGAAAAACTGTTTTTT

clone size: -
J gene: TRBJ2-2
V gene: TRBV18
D gene: TRBD1
CDR3 protein: CASSPPGTGVTGELFF
CDR3 DNA: TGTGCCAGCTCACCCCCCGGGACAGGGGTGACCGGGGAGCTGTTTTTT

clone size: once
J gene: TRBJ1-1
V gene: TRBV9
D gene: -
CDR3 protein: CASGTLTSTEAFF
CDR3 DNA: TGTGCCAGCGGGACACTCACGAGCACTGAAGCTTTCTTT